Each of the 26 T cell receptor beta chains below was sequenced from the same sample in a study of T cell repertoires in cytomegalovirus infection. In TCRdb, the reads were re-called with MiXCR into one record per CDR3 protein. The sample includes hundreds of thousands of distinct CDR3 sequences, around 30% of them seen just once. No cognate antigen is known for these TCRs. The sample consisted of cultured PBMCs, taken from culture after CMV antigen stimulation. The receptors come from a human donor in good health (CMV status not recorded). Some clones in this sample may be carry-over from other donors' samples.

Turning to this clonotype: One junction end does not reproduce the germline sequence, and a read error may be involved. The V call is TRBV11-2, the J call TRBJ2-3, with 10 bases matching TRBD1. CDR3 length equals 15 residues. CDR1 is SGHAT and CDR2 is FQNNGV in the germline V gene. CDR3 coding DNA: TGTGTCAGCAGCCGGGGGACAGGGGTCACAGATACGCAGTATTTT. Amino acid sequence: CVSSRGTGVTDTQYF.

The V and J genes are TRBV20-1 and TRBJ2-7, with 16 bases identical to TRBD2. CDR3 length equals 15 residues. Germline assignment: CDR1 DFQATT and CDR2 SNEGSKA (reference sequence). Trimming took 6 bases from V and 4 from J; bases not matched to a gene: 6. Here the CDR3 reads CSAPGLAGGGYEQYF. CDR3 nucleotide sequence: TGCAGTGCCCCGGGACTAGCGGGGGGGGGATACGAGCAGTACTTC.

This clonotype was found many times. The gene calls are TRBV7-2 and TRBJ2-7; 11 bases fit TRBD2. The CDR3 runs 15 residues. Losses at the gene ends were 5 bases for V and 4 bases for J; bases not matched to a gene: 7. CDR1 is SGHTA, CDR2 FQGNSA, per germline. The CDR3 sequence: CASSDPGLAAYEQYF. In DNA, the CDR3 is TGTGCCAGCAGCGACCCGGGACTAGCGGCATACGAGCAGTACTTC.

The chain recombines TRBV12-3 or TRBV12-4 with TRBJ2-1; D is unclear. The CDR3 loop spans 12 amino acids. Trimming pared 5 bases from V and 5 bases from J, leaving 7 bases between. CDR3 residues: CASSPRHNEQFF. The CDR3 nucleotides are TGTGCCAGCAGTCCCAGGCACAATGAGCAGTTCTTC.

Ten or more counts support this clonotype. DNA for the CDR3: TGTGCCAGCAGCCCGGCTGGGTACTCTGGAAACACCATATATTTT. Encoded protein: CASSPAGYSGNTIYF. The V gene is TRBV7-8, the J gene TRBJ1-3; D not resolved. Germline V gene sequence: CDR1 SGHVS, CDR2 FQNEAQ. This CDR3 contains 15 residues. Trimming removed 5 bases from V and 0 bases from J, with 11 bases in between.

This clonotype was seen more than once but under ten times. This rearrangement joins TRBV7-9 to TRBJ2-3; the match to TRBD1 covers 8 bases. Losses at the gene ends were 5 bases for V and 0 bases for J; bases not matched to a gene: 7. The CDR3 totals 16 residues. Germline-derived CDR1 and CDR2 are SEHNR and FQNEAQ (reference sequence). Here the CDR3 DNA reads TGTGCCAGCAGCAGAATCAGGGGGCCTAGCACAGATACGCAGTATTTT. It translates to CASSRIRGPSTDTQYF.

The chain couples TRBV4-1 to TRBJ2-5, with D hard to call. V was cut by 4 bases and J by 7 bases, with 13 bases left in between. The CDR3 spans 13 residues. From germline, CDR1 is MGHRA and CDR2 YSYEKL. The DNA for the CDR3 is TGCGCCAGCAGCCCTCAGGAAGTCGGGACCCAGTACTTC. It codes for CASSPQEVGTQYF.

The genes are TRBV5-4 and TRBJ2-3; perhaps TRBD1 as D (5 bases). The CDR3 runs 16 residues. The V gene's germline CDR1 is SGHNT and CDR2 YYREEE (reference sequence). Trimming left V 1 base short and J 3 bases short, with 15 bases between. CDR3 loop: CASSLYPAHRTDTQYF. The CDR3 DNA reads TGTGCCAGCAGCTTGTATCCCGCCCACAGGACAGATACGCAGTATTTT.

This clonotype was found many times. The chain combines TRBV7-9 with TRBJ2-3, with D perhaps TRBD2 (5 bases). The germline V gene encodes CDR1 SEHNR and CDR2 FQNEAQ (reference sequence). CDR3 length: 15 residues. V gave up 5 bases and J gave up 2 bases, with 14 bases separating them. Here the CDR3 DNA reads TGTGCCAGCAGCCATACTAGTCCCGCCACAGATACGCAGTATTTT. It yields the protein CASSHTSPATDTQYF.

This clonotype has more than one count but fewer than ten. The chain employs TRBV6-6 and TRBJ1-4, with TRBD1 identical over 8 bases. Germline V lookup: CDR1 MNHNY, CDR2 SVGAGI (reference sequence). V shed 7 bases, J shed 8 bases, and the junction held 9 bases outside the gene matches. The CDR3 spans 14 residues. Here the CDR3 DNA reads TGTGCCAGCAATCGGGGACCAGGGGGCGAAAAACTGTTTTTT. Its protein product is CASNRGPGGEKLFF.

The chain uses TRBV24-1 and TRBJ1-2; D unresolved. The CDR3 is made up of 12 amino acids. Germline V gives CDR1 KGHDR, CDR2 SFDVKD. The germline V and J ends were trimmed by 4 bases and 3 bases, with 5 bases remaining between them. In DNA form, the CDR3 reads TGTGCCACCAGTGACCCCTACTATGGCTACACCTTC. This codes for CATSDPYYGYTF.

The chain links TRBV11-2 to TRBJ2-7; 8 nucleotides line up with TRBD1. The CDR3 totals 15 residues. The V gene's germline CDR1 is SGHAT and CDR2 FQNNGV. Germline trimming cut 1 base from V and 0 bases from J; bases unmatched to any gene: 2. CDR3 sequence: CASSLGTGISYEQYF. CDR3 sequence (DNA): TGTGCCAGCAGCTTAGGGACAGGGATCTCCTACGAGCAGTACTTC.

There are a few counts of this clonotype. In DNA form, the CDR3 reads TGCGCCAGCAGCCAAGAGTTGGATAGCAATCAGCCCCAGCATTTT. Amino acids: CASSQELDSNQPQHF. The chain has TRBV4-3 and TRBJ1-5; D remains ambiguous. CDR1 LGHNA and CDR2 YSLEER come from the germline V gene. V shed 0 bases and J shed 0 bases, with 6 bases lying between them. The CDR3 runs 15 residues.

The J gene is TRBJ1-4, the V gene TRBV20-1; TRBD1 agrees at 7 bases. This CDR3 has 11 residues. V lost 6 bases, J lost 8 bases, and 3 bases stayed unmatched. Germline CDR1 DFQATT, CDR2 SNEGSKA (reference sequence). The DNA of the CDR3 is TGCAGTGCGAAACAGGGGGAAAAACTGTTTTTT. Translation gives CSAKQGEKLFF.

The chain employs TRBV20-1 and TRBJ2-7, with a weak D call TRBD1 (6 bases). The CDR3 covers 15 residues. The germline gives CDR1 DFQATT, CDR2 SNEGSKA (reference sequence). V was shortened by 1 base and J by 1 base, with 14 bases between the two germline ends. CDR3 amino acids: CSARGTDPASYEQYF. Here the CDR3 DNA reads TGCAGTGCTAGAGGGACAGATCCCGCATCCTACGAGCAGTACTTC.

The sample holds many counts of this clonotype. The chain employs TRBV7-8 and TRBJ2-7; D is perhaps TRBD2 (6 bases). The germline gives CDR1 SGHVS, CDR2 FQNEAQ. The CDR3 runs to 12 residues. V was shortened by 5 bases and J by 5 bases, with 10 bases between the two germline ends. The CDR3 loop reads CASSQRVDEQYF. Here the CDR3 DNA reads TGTGCCAGCAGCCAGCGGGTGGACGAGCAGTACTTC. The complete variable domain, with remaining parts taken from reference TRBV7-8 and TRBJ2-7, reads GAGVSQSPRYKVAKRGQDVALRCDPISGHVSLFWYQQALGQGPEFLTYFQNEAQLDKSGLPSDRFFAERPEGSVSTLKIQRTQQEDSAVYLCASSQRVDEQYFGPGTRLTVT.

Note on this clonotype: One junction end disagrees with the germline gene, perhaps due to a read error. The gene calls are TRBV20-1 and TRBJ2-1, with TRBD2 matching over 10 bases. The CDR3 sequence is 12 residues long. Germline V CDR1 and CDR2: DFQATT, SNEGSKA (reference sequence). This CDR3 reads CVAGGLYNEQFF. DNA for the CDR3: TGTGTAGCGGGGGGCCTCTACAATGAGCAGTTCTTC.

This rearrangement joins TRBV29-1 to TRBJ1-3; D gene uncertain. The CDR3 has 13 amino acids. The V end lost 4 bases, the J end lost 0 bases, and 7 bases lay between the germline ends. Germline V CDR1 and CDR2: SQVTM, ANQGSEA. CDR3 sequence: CSVGVGSGNTIYF. The CDR3 DNA sequence: TGCAGCGTTGGGGTGGGCTCTGGAAACACCATATATTTT.

This chain joins TRBV19 and TRBJ2-2; D is unclear. Germline lookup yields CDR1 LNHDA and CDR2 SQIVND (reference sequence). CDR3 length equals 15 residues. Trimming took 3 bases from V and 2 from J, leaving 10 bases between them. The chain's CDR3 is CASSIGVRNTGELFF. Here the CDR3 DNA reads TGTGCCAGTAGTATTGGGGTGAGAAACACCGGGGAGCTGTTTTTT.

The chain couples TRBV2 to TRBJ2-7; D tentatively fits TRBD1 or TRBD2 (5 bases each). With 9 bases removed from V and 1 base from J, the gap between germline ends came to 10 bases. The germline gives CDR1 SNHLY, CDR2 FYNNEI. This CDR3 is 12 amino acids long. This chain's CDR3 is CASRDVSYEQYF. CDR3 nucleotides: TGTGCCAGTAGGGACGTATCCTACGAGCAGTACTTC.

This clonotype has a handful of counts. This rearrangement joins TRBV27 to TRBJ1-1; the D gene is possibly TRBD1 (5 bases). The germline CDR1 and CDR2 sequences are MNHEY and SMNVEV (reference sequence). Between the trimmed V and J ends, which lost 5 bases and 3 bases, there was a span of 19 bases. There are 16 residues in the CDR3. CDR3 loop: CASSPPWGGGDTEAFF. The DNA of the CDR3 is TGTGCCAGCAGTCCCCCGTGGGGCGGCGGTGACACTGAAGCTTTCTTT.

On this clonotype itself: The conserved final phenylalanine or tryptophan is absent from the CDR3, which likely points to a read error. The chain is built from TRBV9 and TRBJ2-3; weak D call: TRBD2 (5 bases). CDR3 length: 14 residues. CDR1 and CDR2 (germline): SGDLS, YYNGEE. V was cut by 2 bases and J by 2 bases, with 9 bases left in between. The CDR3 loop reads CASSVGDYTDTQYY. The CDR3 coding sequence is TGTGCCAGCAGCGTCGGGGATTACACAGATACGCAGTATTAT.

In this sample, this clonotype turned up a few times. The chain recombines TRBV7-2 with TRBJ2-7; D is perhaps TRBD1 (5 bases). The V and J ends lost 0 bases and 6 bases respectively, with 15 bases between them. CDR3 length: 15 residues. Germline-derived CDR1 and CDR2 are SGHTA and FQGNSA. The CDR3 region has the DNA TGTGCCAGCAGCTTAGCTTCAGGTTGGGGCGCCGAGCAGTACTTC. This codes for CASSLASGWGAEQYF.

This clonotype was picked up a small number of times. The rearrangement joins TRBV6-2 or TRBV6-3 to TRBJ2-1; possible D gene TRBD2, 6 bases. Trimming removed 5 bases at V and 5 bases at J, with 13 bases between. Germline assignment: CDR1 MNHEY and CDR2 SVGEGT. The CDR3 has 14 amino acids. The CDR3 reads CASSQSSVHNEQFF. In nucleotides, the CDR3 is TGTGCCAGCAGTCAATCTAGCGTCCACAATGAGCAGTTCTTC.

This clonotype occurred a few times. The V call is TRBV7-8, the J call TRBJ2-1; 13 nucleotides align to TRBD2. With 0 bases clipped from V and 8 bases from J, the junction kept 4 bases outside the gene matches. The CDR3 has 16 amino acids. The germline V gene has CDR1 SGHVS and CDR2 FQNEAQ. The CDR3 nucleotides read TGTGCCAGCAGCTTAGCCCGGACTAGCGGGAGTGATGAGCAGTTCTTC. This gives the protein CASSLARTSGSDEQFF.

The chain recombines TRBV6-8 with TRBJ2-1; D may be TRBD1 (5 bases). CDR3 size: 15 residues. Germline V gene data show CDR1 as MNHGY and CDR2 as SAAAGT. V was cut by 5 bases and J by 1 base, with 12 bases left in between. CDR3 residues: CASSPTAFSYNEQFF. CDR3 nucleotide sequence: TGTGCCAGCAGTCCGACAGCTTTTTCCTACAATGAGCAGTTCTTC.